The 5 T cell receptor beta chains listed next were all sequenced from one sample in a study of blood T cell repertoires in COVID-19. Libraries were prepared by immunoSEQ multiplex PCR; TCRdb keeps only in-frame clonotypes and omits some of them. Of 100,000 to 120,000 clones in the sample, around 81% were seen once. The sample consisted of peripheral blood. These receptors were collected from a woman aged 70-85 years with acute or convalescent COVID-19.

The chain couples TRBV28 to TRBJ2-7; 11 nucleotides agree with TRBD1. Trimming at V came to 7 bases and at J to 0 bases, leaving 11 bases not matched to a gene. This CDR3 spans 17 amino acids. The germline gives CDR1 MDHEN, CDR2 SYDVKM. The CDR3 coding sequence is TGTGCCAGCACCCTCGGATTTGGGACAGGGGGCTCCTACGAGCAGTACTTC. Its protein is CASTLGFGTGGSYEQYF.

This rearrangement joins TRBV7-9 to TRBJ1-4, with D unresolved. This CDR3 region has 14 residues. The germline V gene has CDR1 SEHNR and CDR2 FQNEAQ (reference sequence). V lost 5 bases, J lost 3 bases, and 10 bases lay in between. This chain's CDR3 is CASSEGQSNEKLFF. CDR3 bases: TGTGCCAGCAGCGAGGGCCAGTCTAATGAAAAACTGTTTTTT.

The rearrangement joins TRBV4-1 to TRBJ1-4; maybe TRBD1 (6 bases). This CDR3 is 16 amino acids long. The V gene lost 3 bases and the J gene lost 4 bases, with 15 bases spanning the gap. Germline V lookup: CDR1 MGHRA, CDR2 YSYEKL. CDR3 in amino acids: CASSQAADRFNEKLFF. The CDR3 DNA reads TGCGCCAGCAGCCAGGCCGCAGACAGGTTTAATGAAAAACTGTTTTTT.

The V call is TRBV27, the J call TRBJ2-3; 7 nucleotides align to TRBD1. Germline trimming cut 0 bases from V and 2 bases from J; bases unmatched to any gene: 5. The CDR3 runs to 16 residues. Looked up from germline, CDR1 is MNHEY and CDR2 is SMNVEV (reference sequence). The CDR3 nucleotides are TGTGCCAGCAGTTTATCGGGGACAGTTATCACAGATACGCAGTATTTT. Amino acids: CASSLSGTVITDTQYF.

The chain carries TRBV19 and TRBJ1-1; D is unclear. The CDR3 covers 15 residues. Trimming shortened V by 2 bases and J by 3 bases, and 13 bases separated the two germline ends. Germline CDR1 and CDR2: LNHDA and SQIVND (reference sequence). The CDR3 coding sequence is TGTGCCAGTAGTATACCGACGGGGAGGGACACTGAAGCTTTCTTT. This codes for CASSIPTGRDTEAFF.